This T cell receptor (beta chain) came from a study of tumor-infiltrating lymphocytes in oesophageal squamous cell carcinoma (dated by TCRdb to 2016 to 2017). Turning to this clonotype: No antigen is known for it. One base away there is no much larger clone; base qualities are not given.

The library was produced with PCR. Sequencing took place on an Illumina HiSeq 2000. TCRdb reanalyzed the raw reads on its own, using fastp at Q25 for trimming and MiXCR for clone calling, and kept in-frame beta chains. Rows with a matching CDR3 protein are joined into one entry that keeps the most common DNA and genes. For this sample the table gives fewer than 25,000 distinct CDR3 sequences, of which approximately 37% were detected only once. The ten largest make up 15% to 20% of the sample. Via the germline V gene, CDR1 is SGHTA and CDR2 FQGTGA. The CDR3 spans 15 residues, from the cysteine through the phenylalanine. Only CDR3 DNA remains: 45 bases, in frame from the first base.

What was sequenced was esophageal tumor tissue. Here the chain combines TRBV7-3 and TRBJ2-3; the D gene could be either TRBD1 or TRBD2, each agreeing at 5 bases. The J call is uncertain, as TRBJ2-2 better fits the DNA end. This receptor was obtained from a female donor with esophageal squamous cell carcinoma. CDR3 region: CASSIVGTDTGELFF. The DNA sequence is TGTGCCAGCAGCATAGTGGGGACCGACACCGGGGAGCTGTTTTTT.